This TCR beta chain was observed in a study of response to subunit inactivated influenza vaccine. Notes on this clonotype: Its antigen remains unidentified.

The study, taken as a whole, reports: Researchers suggested that each seasonal influenza vaccination recruits few new T cells.

This CDR3 has 15 amino acids. V dropped 0 bases and J dropped 10; count of bases not matched to a gene: 9. CDR1 is MNHEY and CDR2 is SVGAGI in the germline V gene. TCRdb reprocessed the RT-PCR reads via MiXCR and lists one record per CDR3 protein. The sample has fewer than 350,000 distinct CDR3 sequences, roughly 22% seen once. Sequencing used PBMCs from blood, obtained approximately 20 months after vaccination. The rearrangement links TRBV6-5 to TRBJ2-1, with 7 nucleotides matching TRBD2. This receptor was taken from a man between 50 and 75 years old who received an inactivated influenza vaccine. CDR3: CASSYSTALGGEQFF. The CDR3 nucleotides read TGTGCCAGCAGTTACTCGACGGCCCTGGGGGGGGAGCAGTTCTTC.